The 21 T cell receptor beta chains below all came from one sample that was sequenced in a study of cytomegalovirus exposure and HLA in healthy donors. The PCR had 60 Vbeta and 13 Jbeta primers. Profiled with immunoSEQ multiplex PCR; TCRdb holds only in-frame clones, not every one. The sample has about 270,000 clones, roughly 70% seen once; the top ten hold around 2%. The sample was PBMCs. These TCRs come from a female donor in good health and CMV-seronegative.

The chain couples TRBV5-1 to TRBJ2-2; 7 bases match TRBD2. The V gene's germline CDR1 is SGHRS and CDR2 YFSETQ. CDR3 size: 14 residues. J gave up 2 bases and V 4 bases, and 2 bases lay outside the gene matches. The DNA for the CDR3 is TGCGCCAGCAGCACGGGACTAAACACCGGGGAGCTGTTTTTT. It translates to CASSTGLNTGELFF.

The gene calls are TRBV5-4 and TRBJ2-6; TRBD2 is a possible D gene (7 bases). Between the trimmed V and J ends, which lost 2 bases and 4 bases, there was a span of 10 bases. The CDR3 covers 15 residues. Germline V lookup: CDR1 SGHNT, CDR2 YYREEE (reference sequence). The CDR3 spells CASSLTGGGANVLTF. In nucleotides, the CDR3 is TGTGCCAGCAGCTTAACGGGGGGCGGGGCCAACGTCCTGACTTTC.

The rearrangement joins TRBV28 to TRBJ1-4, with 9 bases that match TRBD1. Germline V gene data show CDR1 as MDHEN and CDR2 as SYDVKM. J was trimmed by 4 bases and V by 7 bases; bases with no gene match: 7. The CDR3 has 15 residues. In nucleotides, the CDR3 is TGTGCCAGCACCGCACCGACAGGGGGTAATGAAAAACTGTTTTTT. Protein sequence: CASTAPTGGNEKLFF.

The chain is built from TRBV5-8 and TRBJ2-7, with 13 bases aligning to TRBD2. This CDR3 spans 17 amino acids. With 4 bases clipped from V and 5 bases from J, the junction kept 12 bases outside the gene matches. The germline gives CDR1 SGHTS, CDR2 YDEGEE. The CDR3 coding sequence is TGTGCCAGCAGCCCCGGACTAGCGGGAGTACCCCATGACGAGCAGTACTTC. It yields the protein CASSPGLAGVPHDEQYF.

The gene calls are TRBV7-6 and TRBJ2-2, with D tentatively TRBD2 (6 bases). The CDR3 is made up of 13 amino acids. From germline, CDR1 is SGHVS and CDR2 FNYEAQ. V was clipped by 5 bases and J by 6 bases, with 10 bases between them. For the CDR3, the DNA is TGTGCCAGCAGCCCCCGGGAGTCCGGGGAGCTGTTTTTT. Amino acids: CASSPRESGELFF.

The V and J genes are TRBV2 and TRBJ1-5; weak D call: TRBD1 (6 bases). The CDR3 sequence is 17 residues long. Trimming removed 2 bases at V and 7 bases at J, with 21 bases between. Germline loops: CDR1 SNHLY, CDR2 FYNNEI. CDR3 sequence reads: CASSENIGPKGVQPQHF. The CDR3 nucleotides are TGTGCCAGCAGTGAAAATATAGGACCTAAGGGGGTACAGCCCCAGCATTTT.

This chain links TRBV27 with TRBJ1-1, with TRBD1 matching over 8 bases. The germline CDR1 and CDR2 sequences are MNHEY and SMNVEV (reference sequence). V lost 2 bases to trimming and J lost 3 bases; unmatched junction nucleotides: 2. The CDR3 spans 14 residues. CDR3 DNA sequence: TGTGCCAGCAGTTTAATGGGACAGGACACTGAAGCTTTCTTT. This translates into CASSLMGQDTEAFF.

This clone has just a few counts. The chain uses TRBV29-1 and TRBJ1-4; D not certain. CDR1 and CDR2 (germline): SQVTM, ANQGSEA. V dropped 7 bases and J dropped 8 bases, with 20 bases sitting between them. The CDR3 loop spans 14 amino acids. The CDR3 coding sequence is TGCAGCGCCGACCCGGGAAGGGTCGGGGAAAAACTGTTTTTT. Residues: CSADPGRVGEKLFF.

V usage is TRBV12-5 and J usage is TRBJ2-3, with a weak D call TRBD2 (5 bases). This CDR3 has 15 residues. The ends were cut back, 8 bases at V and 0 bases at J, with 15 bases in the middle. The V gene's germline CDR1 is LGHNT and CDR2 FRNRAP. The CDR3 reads CASSSGTASTDTQYF. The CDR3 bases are TGTGCTAGTTCGAGCGGAACAGCAAGCACAGATACGCAGTATTTT.

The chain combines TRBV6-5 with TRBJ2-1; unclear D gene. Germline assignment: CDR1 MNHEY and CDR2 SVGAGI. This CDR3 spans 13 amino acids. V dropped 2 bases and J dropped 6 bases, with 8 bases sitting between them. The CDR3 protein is CASSYGPGNEQFF. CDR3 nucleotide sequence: TGTGCCAGCAGTTACGGCCCTGGCAATGAGCAGTTCTTC.

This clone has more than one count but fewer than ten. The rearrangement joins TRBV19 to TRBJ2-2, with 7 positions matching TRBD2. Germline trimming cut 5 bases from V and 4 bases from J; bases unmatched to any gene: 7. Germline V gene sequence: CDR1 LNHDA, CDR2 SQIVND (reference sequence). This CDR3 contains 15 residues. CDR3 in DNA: TGTGCCAGTAGTCTGCTAGCGGCCTTCACCGGGGAGCTGTTTTTT. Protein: CASSLLAAFTGELFF.

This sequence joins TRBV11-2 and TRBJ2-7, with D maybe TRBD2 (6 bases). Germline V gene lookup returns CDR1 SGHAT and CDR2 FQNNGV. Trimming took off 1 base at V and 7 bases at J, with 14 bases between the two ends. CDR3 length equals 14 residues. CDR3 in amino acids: CASSLVPGVYEQYF. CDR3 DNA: TGTGCCAGCAGCTTAGTTCCGGGAGTGTATGAGCAGTACTTC. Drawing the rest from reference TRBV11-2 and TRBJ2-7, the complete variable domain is EAGVAQSPRYKIIEKRQSVAFWCNPISGHATLYWYQQILGQGPKLLIQFQNNGVVDDSQLPKDRFSAERLKGVDSTLKIQPAKLEDSAVYLCASSLVPGVYEQYFGPGTRLTVT.

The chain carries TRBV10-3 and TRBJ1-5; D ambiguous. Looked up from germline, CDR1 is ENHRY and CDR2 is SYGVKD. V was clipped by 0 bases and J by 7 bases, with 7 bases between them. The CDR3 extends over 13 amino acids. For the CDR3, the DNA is TGTGCCATCAGTGAGTCGAGGGAACAGCCCCAGCATTTT. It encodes CAISESREQPQHF.

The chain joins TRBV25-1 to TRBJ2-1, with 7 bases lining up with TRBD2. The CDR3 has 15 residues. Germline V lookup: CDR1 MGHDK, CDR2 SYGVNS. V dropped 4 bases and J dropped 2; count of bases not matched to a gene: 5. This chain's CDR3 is CASSGTSEAYNEQFF. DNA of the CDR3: TGTGCCAGCAGTGGTACTAGCGAGGCCTACAATGAGCAGTTCTTC.

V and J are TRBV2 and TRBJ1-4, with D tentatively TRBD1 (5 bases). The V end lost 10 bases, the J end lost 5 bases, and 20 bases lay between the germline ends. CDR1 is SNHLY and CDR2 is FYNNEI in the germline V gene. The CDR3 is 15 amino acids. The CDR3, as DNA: TGTGCCATTGACCTTGGGGAGGGGCAAAATGAAAAACTGTTTTTT. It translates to CAIDLGEGQNEKLFF.

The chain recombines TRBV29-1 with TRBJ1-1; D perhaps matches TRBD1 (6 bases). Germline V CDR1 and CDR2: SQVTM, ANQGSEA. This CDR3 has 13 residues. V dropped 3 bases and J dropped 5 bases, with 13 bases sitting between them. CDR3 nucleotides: TGCAGCGTTGAGGGGGGGGCGCGAACTGAAGCTTTCTTT. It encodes CSVEGGARTEAFF.

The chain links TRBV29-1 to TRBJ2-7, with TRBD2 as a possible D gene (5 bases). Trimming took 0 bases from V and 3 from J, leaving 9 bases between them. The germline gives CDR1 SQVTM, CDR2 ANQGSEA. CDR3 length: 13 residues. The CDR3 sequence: CSVEDRGRYEQYF. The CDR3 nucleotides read TGCAGCGTTGAAGATCGGGGTCGCTACGAGCAGTACTTC.

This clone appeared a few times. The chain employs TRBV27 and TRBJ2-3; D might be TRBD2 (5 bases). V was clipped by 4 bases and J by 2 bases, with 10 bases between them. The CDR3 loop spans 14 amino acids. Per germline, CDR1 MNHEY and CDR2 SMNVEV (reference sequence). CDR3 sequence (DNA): TGTGCCAGCAGTTCCCAACGGGACACAGATACGCAGTATTTT. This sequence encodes CASSSQRDTDTQYF.

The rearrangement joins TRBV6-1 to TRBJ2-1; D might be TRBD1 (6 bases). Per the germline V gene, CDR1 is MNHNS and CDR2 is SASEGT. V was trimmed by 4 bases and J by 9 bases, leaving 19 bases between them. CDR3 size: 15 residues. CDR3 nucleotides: TGTGCCAGCAGTGGTCAGGAGCGGATAGGGGGTGAGCAGTTCTTC. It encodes CASSGQERIGGEQFF.

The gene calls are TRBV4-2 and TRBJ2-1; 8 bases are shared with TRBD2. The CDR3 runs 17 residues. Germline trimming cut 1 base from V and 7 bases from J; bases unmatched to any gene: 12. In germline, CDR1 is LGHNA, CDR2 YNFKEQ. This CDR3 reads CASSQVSGLAERNEQFF. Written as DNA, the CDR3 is TGTGCCAGCAGCCAAGTATCCGGACTAGCAGAGAGGAATGAGCAGTTCTTC.

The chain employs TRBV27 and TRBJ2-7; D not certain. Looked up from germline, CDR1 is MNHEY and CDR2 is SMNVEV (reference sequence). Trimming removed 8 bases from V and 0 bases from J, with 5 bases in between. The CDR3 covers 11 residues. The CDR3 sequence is CASYSSYEQYF. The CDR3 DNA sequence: TGTGCCAGCTACTCCTCCTACGAGCAGTACTTC.